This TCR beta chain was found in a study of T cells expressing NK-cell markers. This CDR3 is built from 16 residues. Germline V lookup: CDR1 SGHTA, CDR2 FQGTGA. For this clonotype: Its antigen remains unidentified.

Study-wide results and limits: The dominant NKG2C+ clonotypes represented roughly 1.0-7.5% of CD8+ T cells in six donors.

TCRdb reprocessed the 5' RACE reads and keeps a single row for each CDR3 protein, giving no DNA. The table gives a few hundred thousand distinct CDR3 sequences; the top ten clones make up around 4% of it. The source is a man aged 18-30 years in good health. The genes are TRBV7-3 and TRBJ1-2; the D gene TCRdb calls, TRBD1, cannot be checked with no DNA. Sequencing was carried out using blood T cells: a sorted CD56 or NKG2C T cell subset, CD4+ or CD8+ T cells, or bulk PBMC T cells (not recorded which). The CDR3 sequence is CASSLYPGRNNYGYTF.